This entry lists 19 T cell receptor beta chains sequenced from one sample in a study of CD8 T cells in Susac syndrome. Reverse transcription of roughly 0.45 to 1 ug RNA was carried out with random hexamers. TCRdb analysed the immunoSEQ multiplex PCR reads with MiXCR anew, one entry per CDR3 protein. The sample records roughly 180,000 distinct CDR3 sequences, less than 95% being singletons. Sequencing was carried out using CD4+ T cells from PBMCs. The receptors were sampled from a human donor in good health.

The chain couples TRBV7-2 to TRBJ2-7; tentative D call: TRBD2 (6 bases). Trimming removed 5 bases at V and 4 bases at J, with 15 bases between. Per the germline V gene, CDR1 is SGHTA and CDR2 is FQGNSA. This CDR3 has 14 residues. This CDR3 is CASSPARLGYEQYF. CDR3 coding DNA: TGTGCCAGCAGCCCGGCAAGACTAGGGTACGAGCAGTACTTC.

The J gene is TRBJ2-5, the V gene TRBV20-1; D is tentatively TRBD1 or TRBD2 (6 bases each). CDR1 and CDR2 (germline): DFQATT, SNEGSKA (reference sequence). This CDR3 spans 12 amino acids. Trimming took off 6 bases at V and 5 bases at J, with 13 bases between the two ends. CDR3 DNA: TGCAGTGCGAACAGGGAGGCCGAGACCCAGTACTTC. Its protein is CSANREAETQYF.

The gene calls are TRBV7-2 and TRBJ2-5; 10 nucleotides line up with TRBD2. The CDR3 sequence is 14 residues long. The germline gives CDR1 SGHTA, CDR2 FQGNSA. Trimming cost V 4 bases and J 5 bases; bases outside gene matches: 4. Here the CDR3 reads CASSSLAGDETQYF. The CDR3, as DNA: TGTGCCAGCAGCTCCCTAGCGGGAGACGAGACCCAGTACTTC. Together with reference TRBV7-2 and TRBJ2-5, the CDR3 gives the full variable domain: GAGVSQSPSNKVTEKGKDVELRCDPISGHTALYWYRQSLGQGLEFLIYFQGNSAPDKSGLPSDRFSAERTGGSVSTLTIQRTQQEDSAVYLCASSSLAGDETQYFGPGTRLLVL.

The gene calls are TRBV20-1 and TRBJ2-1, with 12 bases fitting TRBD2. Per germline, CDR1 DFQATT and CDR2 SNEGSKA (reference sequence). The CDR3 runs 15 residues. V lost 6 bases, J lost 4 bases, and 7 bases stayed unmatched. CDR3 amino acids: CSAHKLAGGYNEQFF. CDR3 DNA sequence: TGCAGTGCACACAAACTAGCGGGAGGTTACAATGAGCAGTTCTTC.

The chain combines TRBV2 with TRBJ2-1; 12 bases match TRBD2. Germline V gives CDR1 SNHLY, CDR2 FYNNEI. The CDR3 is 16 residues long. Trimming at V came to 6 bases and at J to 9 bases, leaving 12 bases not matched to a gene. CDR3 loop: CASSHTSGRPFGEQFF. The CDR3 nucleotides read TGTGCCAGCAGCCACACTAGCGGGAGGCCCTTCGGTGAGCAGTTCTTC.

This chain connects TRBV7-9 to TRBJ2-5; D is perhaps TRBD1 or TRBD2 (5 bases each). The CDR3 is 16 residues long. The V end was cut by 5 bases, the J end by 4 bases, with 20 bases between. Germline V gene sequence: CDR1 SEHNR, CDR2 FQNEAQ (reference sequence). The CDR3 spells CASSLLLVLGRETQYF. The CDR3 nucleotides are TGTGCCAGCAGCCTGCTACTAGTTCTGGGACGAGAGACCCAGTACTTC.

The chain couples TRBV29-1 to TRBJ2-5; 14 bases agree with TRBD2. The germline CDR1 and CDR2 sequences are SQVTM and ANQGSEA. The V gene end was trimmed by 6 bases and the J gene end by 6 bases; junction bases not matched to a gene: 6. This CDR3 spans 14 amino acids. As DNA, the CDR3 is TGCAGCGTCCTCGGGACTAGCGGGAGAAAGACCCAGTACTTC. The encoded protein is CSVLGTSGRKTQYF.

CDR3 sequence (DNA): TGTGCCAGCAGTTCCGGGACTAGCGGGAGTTGGGGAGAGACCCAGTACTTC. Its protein is CASSSGTSGSWGETQYF. The V and J genes are TRBV28 and TRBJ2-5; 14 positions agree with TRBD2. J lost 4 bases, V lost 4 bases, and 8 bases had no gene match. The length of the CDR3 is 17 residues. Per germline, CDR1 MDHEN and CDR2 SYDVKM.

The chain employs TRBV28 and TRBJ2-7; D is unclear. Trimming shortened V by 8 bases and J by 3 bases, and 14 bases separated the two germline ends. CDR3 length: 13 residues. Germline V lookup: CDR1 MDHEN, CDR2 SYDVKM. The CDR3 DNA reads as TGTGCCAGCTTAGGTAGGGATCTCTACGAGCAGTACTTC. Its protein product is CASLGRDLYEQYF.

The V call is TRBV29-1, the J call TRBJ1-2; D is uncertain. The CDR3 is 14 amino acids. The V end lost 4 bases, the J end lost 0 bases, and 12 bases lay between the germline ends. CDR1 is SQVTM and CDR2 is ANQGSEA in the germline V gene. The CDR3 sequence: CSVVPGTANYGYTF. The CDR3 DNA is TGCAGCGTTGTACCGGGAACAGCTAACTATGGCTACACCTTC.

This clonotype is a singleton in its sample. The chain recombines TRBV2 with TRBJ1-1; 8 nucleotides agree with TRBD1. V was clipped by 8 bases and J by 1 base; unmatched bases: 3. CDR3 length: 13 amino acids. Germline CDR1 reads SNHLY; CDR2 reads FYNNEI. The CDR3 DNA reads as TGTGCCAGCGAAACAGGGGGGAACACTGAAGCTTTCTTT. Its protein product is CASETGGNTEAFF.

CDR3 DNA sequence: TGCAGTGTCAGTACCTATGGCTACACCTTC. Its translation: CSVSTYGYTF. The rearrangement uses TRBV20-1 and TRBJ1-2; D remains unclear. Deletions cut 7 bases from V and 4 bases from J, with 7 bases between. This CDR3 spans 10 amino acids. Germline assignment: CDR1 DFQATT and CDR2 SNEGSKA (reference sequence).

The chain links TRBV30 to TRBJ2-1; 10 positions match TRBD1. CDR3 size: 14 residues. CDR1 GTSNPN and CDR2 SVGIG come from the germline V gene (reference sequence). J gave up 5 bases and V 4 bases, and 5 bases lay outside the gene matches. The CDR3 loop is CAWKRGQGNNEQFF. The CDR3 coding sequence is TGTGCCTGGAAGAGGGGACAGGGGAACAATGAGCAGTTCTTC.

The V gene is TRBV28, the J gene TRBJ2-4, with a weak D call TRBD1 (6 bases). Trimming removed 6 bases from V and 3 bases from J, with 12 bases in between. Germline lookup yields CDR1 MDHEN and CDR2 SYDVKM. This CDR3 is 14 amino acids long. DNA for the CDR3: TGTGCCAGCAGCCTCAGGGGCCGCAAAAACATTCAGTACTTC. Encoded protein: CASSLRGRKNIQYF.

This clonotype was seen more than once but under ten times. The chain combines TRBV29-1 with TRBJ2-3; D not certain. This CDR3 has 10 residues. The V end lost 7 bases, the J end lost 2 bases, and 4 bases lay between the germline ends. Germline values: CDR1 SQVTM, CDR2 ANQGSEA. The CDR3 protein is CSGNTDTQYF. CDR3 in DNA: TGCAGCGGCAACACAGATACGCAGTATTTT.

The chain's CDR3 is CASSRDRGAGANVLTF. The CDR3 DNA follows: TGTGCCAGCAGCCGGGACAGGGGAGCCGGGGCCAACGTCCTGACTTTC. V usage is TRBV13 and J usage is TRBJ2-6; 10 bases match TRBD1. Unmatched junction bases numbered 5, after V lost 5 bases and J lost 4 bases. The V gene's germline CDR1 is PRHDT and CDR2 FYEKMQ (reference sequence). There are 16 residues in the CDR3.

The chain has TRBV30 and TRBJ2-4; D gene unclear. The V gene's germline CDR1 is GTSNPN and CDR2 SVGIG (reference sequence). The CDR3 extends over 13 amino acids. Trimming removed 3 bases from V and 1 base from J, with 7 bases in between. The CDR3 is CAWREWAKNIQYF. For the CDR3, the DNA is TGTGCCTGGAGGGAGTGGGCCAAAAACATTCAGTACTTC.

J is TRBJ2-2 and V is TRBV2, with D unresolved. Germline-derived CDR1 and CDR2 are SNHLY and FYNNEI. The CDR3 is 13 amino acids. V was cut by 7 bases and J by 4 bases, with 10 bases left in between. The CDR3 coding sequence is TGTGCCAGCACTGTAGCTGGCACCGGGGAGCTGTTTTTT. Protein product: CASTVAGTGELFF.

The V call is TRBV2, the J call TRBJ2-7; unclear D gene. Trimming took 6 bases from V and 9 from J, leaving 21 bases between them. Per the germline V gene, CDR1 is SNHLY and CDR2 is FYNNEI. The CDR3 is 14 amino acids. Written as DNA, the CDR3 is TGTGCCAGCAGACCCGGACCCGCCCTCACTCGGCAGTACTTC. Its protein product is CASRPGPALTRQYF.